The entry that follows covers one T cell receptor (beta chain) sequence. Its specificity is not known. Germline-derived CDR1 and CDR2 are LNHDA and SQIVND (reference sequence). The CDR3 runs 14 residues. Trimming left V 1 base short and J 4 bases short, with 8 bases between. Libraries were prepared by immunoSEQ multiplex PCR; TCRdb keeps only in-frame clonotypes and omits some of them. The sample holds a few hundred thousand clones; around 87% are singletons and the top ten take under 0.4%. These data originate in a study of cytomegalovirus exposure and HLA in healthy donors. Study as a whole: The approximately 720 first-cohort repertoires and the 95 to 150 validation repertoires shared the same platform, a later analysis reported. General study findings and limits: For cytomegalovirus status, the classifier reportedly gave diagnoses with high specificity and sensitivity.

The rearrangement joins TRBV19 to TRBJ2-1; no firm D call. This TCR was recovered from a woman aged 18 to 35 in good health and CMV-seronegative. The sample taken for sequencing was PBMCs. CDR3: CASSIGAEYNEQFF. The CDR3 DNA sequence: TGTGCCAGTAGTATAGGGGCAGAATACAATGAGCAGTTCTTC.